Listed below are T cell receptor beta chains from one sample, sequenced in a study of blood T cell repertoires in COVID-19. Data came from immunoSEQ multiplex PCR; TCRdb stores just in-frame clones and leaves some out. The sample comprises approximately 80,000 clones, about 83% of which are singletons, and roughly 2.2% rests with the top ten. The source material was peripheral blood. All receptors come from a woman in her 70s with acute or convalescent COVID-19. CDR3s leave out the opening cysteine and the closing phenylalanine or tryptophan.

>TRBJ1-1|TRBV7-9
ASSLDRGQNTEAF
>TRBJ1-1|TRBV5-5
ASSHPPSTEAF
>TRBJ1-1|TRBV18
ASSRNSDGSEAF
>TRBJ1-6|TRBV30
AWSRSQVSSYNSPLH
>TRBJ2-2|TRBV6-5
ASRGSGGNTGELF
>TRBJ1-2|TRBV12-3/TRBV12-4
ASSSLPGRGYT
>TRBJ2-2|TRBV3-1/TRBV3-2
ASKQRGLDTGELF
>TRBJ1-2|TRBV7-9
ASSLHSYGYT
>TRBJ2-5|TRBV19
ASSMGSSGGPQETQY
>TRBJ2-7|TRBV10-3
AISEPPRGGSYEQY
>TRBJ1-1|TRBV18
ASSPLGPPNTEAF
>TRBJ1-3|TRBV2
ASSEDRVGDTIY
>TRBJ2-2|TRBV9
ASNPGGGRISGELF
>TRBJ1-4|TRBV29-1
SVQGQTNEKLF
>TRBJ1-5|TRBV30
AWTAAGEQPQH
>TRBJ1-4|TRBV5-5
ASSTTGSNEKLF
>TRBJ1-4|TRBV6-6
ASTLQGDNEKLF
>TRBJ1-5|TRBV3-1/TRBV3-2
ASSHRPDYSNQPQH
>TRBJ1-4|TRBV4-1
ASSLRDRGSGEKLF
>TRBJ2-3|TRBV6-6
ASTLTGASSDTQY
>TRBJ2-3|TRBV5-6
ASSFAGTADTQY
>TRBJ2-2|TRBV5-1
ASSQGHSNTGELF
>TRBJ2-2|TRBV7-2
ASSWSYGSSWALF
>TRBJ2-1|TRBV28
ASSPGGYNEQF
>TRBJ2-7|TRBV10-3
AISEQLTYEQY
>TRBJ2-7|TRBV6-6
ASSYLGDRVVYEQY
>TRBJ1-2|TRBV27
ASKTGAGGYT
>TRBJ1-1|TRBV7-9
ASSWGQGTEAF
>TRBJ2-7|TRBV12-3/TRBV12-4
ASSRTESYEQY
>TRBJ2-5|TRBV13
ASSFYGGVETQY
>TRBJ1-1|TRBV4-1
ASSPGQRFEAF
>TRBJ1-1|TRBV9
ASSSPGTGSTEAF
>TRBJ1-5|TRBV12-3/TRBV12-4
ATATGDQPQH
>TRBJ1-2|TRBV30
AWSRPLPIYGYT
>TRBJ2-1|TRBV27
ASSIAGERGEQF
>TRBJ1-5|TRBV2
ASSQGTGDQPQH
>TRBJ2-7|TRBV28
ATWRTGGDYEQY